The TCR beta chain under discussion was sequenced for a study of blood T cell repertoires in COVID-19. Overall study context: Sample material is recorded as cDNA or gDNA derived from T cells, B-cell-depleted T cells, or PBMCs.

Original processing notes: Estimates of nucleated cell counts were drawn from the amplification of reference gene primers. The method was immunoSEQ multiplex PCR; TCRdb's version includes in-frame clones alone and lacks a portion of them. V and J calls and clone size are as listed in that table; D and trimming were resolved from the DNA. The profile shows around 190,000 clones, around nine tenths of them singletons. Sequences were obtained from peripheral blood. The origin of this receptor is a man aged 50 to 60 with COVID-19, enrolled during active disease.

CDR3 sequence: CASSRKTSGGASTDTQYF. In DNA, the CDR3 is TGTGCCAGCAGCCGAAAGACTAGCGGAGGCGCTAGCACAGATACGCAGTATTTT. The J gene is TRBJ2-3, the V gene TRBV4-2, with 9 bases fitting TRBD2. Per germline, CDR1 LGHNA and CDR2 YNFKEQ. The CDR3 length is 18 residues. The trim removed 4 bases at V and 0 bases at J, leaving 11 bases unmatched.